The table lists the clone carrying this T cell receptor beta chain with many counts. Its specificity is unknown. The data derive from a study of regulatory T cells in long-lasting Graves disease. Study-wide findings and caveats: Public clonotype sharing was higher in persistent than newly diagnosed patients. TRBV28 was favored in persistent disease, as were TRBJ1-2 and TRBJ2-5.

V shed 1 base, J shed 3 bases, and the junction held 8 bases outside the gene matches. The germline CDR1 and CDR2 sequences are DFQATT and SNEGSKA (reference sequence). This CDR3 comprises 16 residues. Combining iRepertoire HTBI primers with Arm-PCR of CDR3 regions, the authors built TCR beta libraries. TCRdb redid the calling of the multiplex PCR reads with MiXCR, one entry per CDR3 protein. This sample has about 560,000 distinct CDR3 sequences, with approximately 16% found just once. Specified time point: newly diagnosed GD, antithyroid drugs for less than 3 months. After RNA was extracted from PBMCs, the TCR library was made from it. This same sample was also taken into another study, of T cells in Graves' hyperthyroidism and ophthalmopathy.

The sample here was peripheral blood mononuclear cells (PBMCs), taken at new diagnosis, from a patient treated with antithyroid drugs. The receptor was derived from a man aged 18 to 29 with Graves disease. The chain recombines TRBV20-1 with TRBJ2-1; 8 nucleotides line up with TRBD2. CDR3 nucleotides: TGCAGTGCTAGAGTCCTCGGGAGGGCGGACTACAATGAGCAGTTCTTC. Amino acids: CSARVLGRADYNEQFF.